This T cell receptor beta chain was observed in a study of blood T cell repertoires in COVID-19. The wider study: Acute and convalescent COVID-19 specimens originated in the United States, Italy and Spain. PBMCs, B-cell-depleted T cells, or T cells were the source of the cDNA or gDNA that made up the material.

Assay used: immunoSEQ multiplex PCR; TCRdb lists only in-frame clones, some missing. This table has some 46,000 clones, around 86% appearing once. Sample: peripheral blood. The sequence was obtained from a man in his sixties with active COVID-19.

Here the CDR3 reads CASSPTGTTSYEQYF. CDR3 coding DNA: TGTGCCAGCAGTCCGACCGGGACTACCTCCTACGAGCAGTACTTC. This sequence joins TRBV27 and TRBJ2-7; the match to TRBD2 covers 7 bases. Germline CDR1 and CDR2: MNHEY and SMNVEV (reference sequence). This CDR3 contains 15 residues. V was pared by 5 bases and J by 0 bases, with 7 bases of the junction left unmatched.